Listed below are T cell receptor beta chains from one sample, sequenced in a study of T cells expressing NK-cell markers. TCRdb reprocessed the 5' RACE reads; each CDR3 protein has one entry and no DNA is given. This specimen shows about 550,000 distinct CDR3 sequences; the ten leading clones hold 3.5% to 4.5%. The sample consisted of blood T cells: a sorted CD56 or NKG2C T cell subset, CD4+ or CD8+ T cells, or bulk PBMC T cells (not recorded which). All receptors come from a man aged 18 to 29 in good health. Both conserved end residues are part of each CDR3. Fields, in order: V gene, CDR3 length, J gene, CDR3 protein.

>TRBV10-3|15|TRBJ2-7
CAISATGTGLYEQYF
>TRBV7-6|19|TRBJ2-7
CASSSGRLPIDVTFVEQYF
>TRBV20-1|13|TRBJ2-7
CSAPSRDSYEQYF
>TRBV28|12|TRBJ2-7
CASAGSIHEQYF
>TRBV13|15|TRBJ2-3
CASSGRDREADTQYF
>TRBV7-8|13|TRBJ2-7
CASSLGDFAEQYF
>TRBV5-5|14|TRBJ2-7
CASSTWTGPYEQYF
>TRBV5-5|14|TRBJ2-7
CASSLAGHPGEQYF
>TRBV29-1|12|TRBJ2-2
CSVGRGHGELFF
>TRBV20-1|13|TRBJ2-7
CSASARTYYEQYF
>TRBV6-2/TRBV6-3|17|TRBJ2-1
CASSTPGTSGAYNEQFF
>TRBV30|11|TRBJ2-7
CAWDRGGEQYF
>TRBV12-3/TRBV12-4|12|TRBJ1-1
CASSWGPGEAFF
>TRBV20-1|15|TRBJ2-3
CSARLFAVSTDTQYF
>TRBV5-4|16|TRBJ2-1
CASSHNRASSYNEQFF
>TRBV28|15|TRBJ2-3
CASSATSGRAGTQYF
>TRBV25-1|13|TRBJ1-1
CASSALGTHLAFF
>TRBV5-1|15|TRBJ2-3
CASSSQRAEKDTQYF
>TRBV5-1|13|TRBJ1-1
CASSLATAKKAFF
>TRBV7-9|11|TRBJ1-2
CASSDTAGDTF
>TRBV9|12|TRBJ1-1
CASSASMDRAFF
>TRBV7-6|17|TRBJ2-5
CASSLTSGRATSETQYF
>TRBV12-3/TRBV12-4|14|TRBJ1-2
CASSTTPGLGGYTF
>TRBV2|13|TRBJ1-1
CASSGESDTEAFF
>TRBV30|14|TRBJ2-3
CAWSTSGYTDTQYF
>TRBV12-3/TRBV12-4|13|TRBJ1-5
CASSSGLWQPQHF
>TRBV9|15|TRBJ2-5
CASSVDSGNGETQYF
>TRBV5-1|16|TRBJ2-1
CASSLAGKGGHNEQFF
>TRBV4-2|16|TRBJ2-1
CASSPHPSGRGNEQFF
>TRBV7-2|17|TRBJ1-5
CASSLAGGAGSNQPQHF
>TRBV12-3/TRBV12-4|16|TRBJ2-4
CASSRGDSTFKNIQYF
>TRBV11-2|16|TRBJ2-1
CASSLAPAGEDNEQFF
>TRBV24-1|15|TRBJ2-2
CATSPTVTNTGELFF
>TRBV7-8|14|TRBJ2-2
CASSTRETTGELFF
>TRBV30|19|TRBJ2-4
CAWSRTSSGRAVAKNIQYF
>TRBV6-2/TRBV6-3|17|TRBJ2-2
CASSYGQGKVNAGELFF
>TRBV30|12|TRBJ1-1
CAWRSGATEAFF
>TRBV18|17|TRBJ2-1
CASSPPLTSGSLNEQFF
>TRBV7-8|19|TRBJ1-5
CASSLAVSIPSGKNQPQHF
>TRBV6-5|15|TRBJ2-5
CASSYEEGRSETQYF
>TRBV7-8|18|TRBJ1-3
CASSLPARGVHSGNTIYF
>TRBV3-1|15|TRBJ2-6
CASTQIRNGANVLTF
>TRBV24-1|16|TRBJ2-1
CATSMASGRASHEQFF
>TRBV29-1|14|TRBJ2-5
CSVGPGEGEETQYF
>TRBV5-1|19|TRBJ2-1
CASSLESGLAIGAYNEQFF
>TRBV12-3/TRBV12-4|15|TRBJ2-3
CASRISSRSTDTQYF
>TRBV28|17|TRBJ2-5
CASSLSISGTAQETQYF
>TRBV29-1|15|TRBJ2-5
CSVEINRVRKETQYF
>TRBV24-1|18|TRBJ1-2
CATSDRDPDRGESYGYTF
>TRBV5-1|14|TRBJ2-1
CASSNRTGGNEQFF
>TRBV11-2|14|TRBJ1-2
CASSLAGRSYGYTF
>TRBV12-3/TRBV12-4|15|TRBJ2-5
CASSPPDTFGETQYF
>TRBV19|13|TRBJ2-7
CASTTRRGYEQYF